The text below deals with one TCR beta chain. The antigen is undetermined. Per the germline V gene, CDR1 is MNHNS and CDR2 is SASEGT. With 7 bases clipped from V and 1 base from J, the junction kept 4 bases outside the gene matches. The CDR3 totals 14 residues. The entry originates in a study of cytomegalovirus exposure and HLA in healthy donors. Whole-study results and caveats: Most observed TCR sequences were rare, whereas some public TCRs were detected in many donors. Some TCR beta chains (roughly 160 of them) were listed as cytomegalovirus-associated.

Here immunoSEQ multiplex PCR was the method, and the copy in TCRdb shows in-frame clones only, minus some. Of around 120,000 clones listed, about 87% are singletons. The specimen sequenced was PBMCs. The rearrangement uses TRBV6-1 and TRBJ1-2, with 9 bases that match TRBD1. This sequence originates from a woman aged 18-29 years in good health and CMV-seronegative. Written as DNA, the CDR3 is TGTGCCAGCACTACAGGGGGCATTAACTATGGCTACACCTTC. Translated, it gives CASTTGGINYGYTF.